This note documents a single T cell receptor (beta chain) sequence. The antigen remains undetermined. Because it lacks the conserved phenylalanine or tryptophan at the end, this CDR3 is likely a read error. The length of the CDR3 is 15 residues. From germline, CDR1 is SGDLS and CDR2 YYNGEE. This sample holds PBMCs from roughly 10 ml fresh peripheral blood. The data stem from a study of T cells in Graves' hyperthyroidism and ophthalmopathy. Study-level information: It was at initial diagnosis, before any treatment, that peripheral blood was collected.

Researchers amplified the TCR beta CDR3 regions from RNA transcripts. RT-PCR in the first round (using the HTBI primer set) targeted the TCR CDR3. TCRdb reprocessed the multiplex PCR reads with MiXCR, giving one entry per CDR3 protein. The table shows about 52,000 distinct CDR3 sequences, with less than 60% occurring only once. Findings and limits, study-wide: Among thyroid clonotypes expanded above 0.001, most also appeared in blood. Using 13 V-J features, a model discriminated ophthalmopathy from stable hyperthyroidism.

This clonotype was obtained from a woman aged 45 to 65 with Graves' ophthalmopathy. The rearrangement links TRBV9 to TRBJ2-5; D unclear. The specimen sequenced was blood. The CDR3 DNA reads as TGTGTCAGCAGCGTATCGGTTGGTAACCAAGAGACCCAGTACTGC. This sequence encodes CVSSVSVGNQETQYC.